A single sample is the source of the 5 T cell receptor beta chains below, sequenced in a study of blood T cell repertoires in COVID-19 (dated by TCRdb to about 2020). Receptor amplification or capture employed the immunoSEQ multiplex PCR assay. In its TCRdb copy, this immuneACCESS table keeps in-frame sequences only and misses some clones. Where compared with another copy, unresolved V genes explain less than half of these, and the others have no known cause. Here the sample has around 250,000 clones; approximately 85% occur a single time. 4.5% to 6% of the sample goes to the ten largest clones. Specimen: peripheral blood. These TCRs come from a man aged 50 to 60 with active or convalescent COVID-19.

This chain links TRBV6-5 with TRBJ2-2, with 7 positions matching TRBD2. The V gene end was trimmed by 5 bases and the J gene end by 6 bases; junction bases not matched to a gene: 9. Germline assignment: CDR1 MNHEY and CDR2 SVGAGI. CDR3 length equals 15 residues. The CDR3 sequence: CASSPRGSTAGELFF. The CDR3 nucleotides are TGTGCCAGCAGTCCGCGCGGGAGCACAGCCGGGGAGCTGTTTTTT.

The rearrangement uses TRBV6-5 and TRBJ2-7; TRBD2 matches at 11 bases. J lost 3 bases, V lost 6 bases, and 4 bases had no gene match. The CDR3 is 14 residues long. Germline-derived CDR1 and CDR2 are MNHEY and SVGAGI. CDR3 bases: TGTGCCAGCAGGGGGACTAGCGGTTACTACGAGCAGTACTTC. Residues: CASRGTSGYYEQYF.

This clone was seen at least ten times. The V call is TRBV5-1, the J call TRBJ2-3; D may be TRBD2 (6 bases). This CDR3 has 18 residues. Trimming left V 2 bases short and J 0 bases short, with 19 bases between. Germline CDR1 SGHRS, CDR2 YFSETQ. CDR3 coding DNA: TGCGCCAGCAGCTTTGACGCGGGGCCCAGAAAAAGCACAGATACGCAGTATTTT. Translated: CASSFDAGPRKSTDTQYF.

The chain uses TRBV5-1 and TRBJ2-2; TRBD2 is a possible D gene (5 bases). Per germline, CDR1 SGHRS and CDR2 YFSETQ. This CDR3 spans 17 amino acids. The V end was cut by 4 bases, the J end by 0 bases, with 16 bases between. CDR3 coding DNA: TGCGCCAGCAGCGGGAGTCCGACACAAGCGAACACCGGGGAGCTGTTTTTT. Its translation is CASSGSPTQANTGELFF.

The CDR3 DNA sequence: TGTGCCAGCAGAATCACAGGGGAGACTTTCTTT. The encoded protein is CASRITGETFF. The chain combines TRBV6-5 with TRBJ1-1; 7 bases are shared with TRBD1. CDR3 length equals 11 residues. CDR1 and CDR2 (germline): MNHEY, SVGAGI. V gave up 6 bases and J gave up 12 bases; unmatched junction bases: 7.